This entry lists 23 T cell receptor beta chains sequenced from one sample in a study of cytomegalovirus exposure and HLA in healthy donors. With 60 Vbeta and 13 Jbeta primers, the PCR was carried out. Profiling relied on immunoSEQ multiplex PCR, and the TCRdb table lists in-frame clones only, not all of them. Among about 190,000 clones listed, 75% to 85% were seen once. Sequencing was performed on PBMCs. The receptors were sampled from a woman aged 18-35 years in good health and CMV-seronegative.

This clone was observed a handful of times. This chain links TRBV5-5 with TRBJ2-5; D perhaps matches TRBD2 (5 bases). CDR1 and CDR2 from the germline V gene are SGHKS and YYEKEE (reference sequence). Trimming shortened V by 4 bases and J by 5 bases, and 18 bases separated the two germline ends. CDR3 length: 15 amino acids. The CDR3 region is CASSQERSLAETQYF. The CDR3 region has the DNA TGTGCCAGCAGCCAAGAAAGGAGTTTAGCGGAGACCCAGTACTTC. Drawing the rest from reference TRBV5-5 and TRBJ2-5, the complete variable domain is DAGVTQSPTHLIKTRGQQVTLRCSPISGHKSVSWYQQVLGQGPQFIFQYYEKEERGRGNFPDRFSARQFPNYSSELNVNALLLGDSALYLCASSQERSLAETQYFGPGTRLLVL.

The count of this clone is one. The chain uses TRBV28 and TRBJ2-1; 13 bases map to TRBD2. V lost 8 bases to trimming and J lost 5 bases; unmatched junction nucleotides: 6. CDR1 MDHEN and CDR2 SYDVKM come from the germline V gene. The CDR3 has 15 amino acids. This CDR3 is CASLGLAGINNEQFF. For the CDR3, the DNA is TGTGCCAGCTTGGGACTAGCGGGGATAAACAATGAGCAGTTCTTC. Full variable domain (missing parts from reference TRBV28 and TRBJ2-1): DVKVTQSSRYLVKRTGEKVFLECVQDMDHENMFWYRQDPGLGLRLIYFSYDVKMKEKGDIPEGYSVSREKKERFSLILESASTNQTSMYLCASLGLAGINNEQFFGPGTRLTVL.

The chain couples TRBV11-2 to TRBJ2-5, with 8 bases identical to TRBD2. Trimming removed 8 bases from V and 2 bases from J; junction bases left unmatched: 10. Germline V gene data show CDR1 as SGHAT and CDR2 as FQNNGV. The CDR3 covers 15 residues. Here the CDR3 DNA reads TGTGCCAGCCGGGCCCTAACGGGGGGGCAAGAGACCCAGTACTTC. Its protein is CASRALTGGQETQYF.

The rearrangement joins TRBV30 to TRBJ1-1; TRBD1 might be the D (5 bases). Germline V lookup: CDR1 GTSNPN, CDR2 SVGIG (reference sequence). The ends were cut back, 3 bases at V and 4 bases at J, with 21 bases in the middle. The CDR3 runs to 16 residues. CDR3 sequence: CAWSRGGARVGTEAFF. The CDR3, as DNA: TGTGCCTGGAGCCGCGGAGGGGCCAGGGTCGGCACTGAAGCTTTCTTT.

V and J are TRBV10-1 and TRBJ2-2, with TRBD2 matching 9 bases. Germline V gene lookup returns CDR1 WNHNN and CDR2 SYGVQD (reference sequence). This CDR3 has 16 residues. V was clipped by 0 bases and J by 4 bases; unmatched bases: 3. The chain's CDR3 is CASSESASGTTGELFF. The DNA for the CDR3 is TGCGCCAGCAGTGAGTCCGCTAGCGGGACCACCGGGGAGCTGTTTTTT.

The V call is TRBV28, the J call TRBJ2-7; 12 positions agree with TRBD2. Trimming removed 5 bases from V and 0 bases from J; junction bases left unmatched: 2. Germline V gene data show CDR1 as MDHEN and CDR2 as SYDVKM. This CDR3 spans 15 amino acids. The CDR3 reads CASSLAGGSSYEQYF. The CDR3 bases are TGTGCCAGCAGTCTAGCGGGGGGGAGCTCCTACGAGCAGTACTTC.

This chain connects TRBV5-4 to TRBJ2-7, with 7 bases aligning to TRBD1. Trimming at V came to 0 bases and at J to 2 bases, leaving 5 bases not matched to a gene. Per the germline V gene, CDR1 is SGHNT and CDR2 is YYREEE (reference sequence). This CDR3 is 15 amino acids long. CDR3 sequence: CASSLDPGTAYEQYF. The CDR3 DNA follows: TGTGCCAGCAGCTTGGATCCCGGGACAGCCTACGAGCAGTACTTC.

This chain joins TRBV19 and TRBJ1-5, with D perhaps matching TRBD1 (5 bases). The CDR3 extends over 14 amino acids. The germline gives CDR1 LNHDA, CDR2 SQIVND (reference sequence). Trimming pared 3 bases from V and 3 bases from J, leaving 9 bases between. CDR3 nucleotides: TGTGCCAGTAGTATGGCCAGGGACAATCAGCCCCAGCATTTT. It yields the protein CASSMARDNQPQHF.

The rearrangement links TRBV27 to TRBJ2-7; D possibly corresponds to TRBD2 (5 bases). Trimming removed 2 bases from V and 3 bases from J, with 8 bases in between. The CDR3 length is 13 residues. Germline V gene lookup returns CDR1 MNHEY and CDR2 SMNVEV (reference sequence). The CDR3 DNA follows: TGTGCCAGCAGTTTAGGACTCCTCTACGAGCAGTACTTC. It specifies CASSLGLLYEQYF.

V gene TRBV14 combines with J gene TRBJ1-6; 9 positions match TRBD1. The CDR3 contains 15 residues. Germline CDR1 reads SGHDN; CDR2 reads FVKESK. Trimming removed 4 bases from V and 7 bases from J; junction bases left unmatched: 5. CDR3 sequence reads: CASSRYRGRNSPLHF. Here the CDR3 DNA reads TGTGCCAGCAGCCGCTACAGGGGGCGGAATTCACCCCTCCACTTT.

This rearrangement joins TRBV7-6 to TRBJ2-3, with 9 nucleotides matching TRBD2. Germline values: CDR1 SGHVS, CDR2 FNYEAQ. The CDR3 runs 15 residues. V shed 1 base, J shed 6 bases, and the junction held 5 bases outside the gene matches. The CDR3: CASSLGAGGRDTQYF. The CDR3 coding sequence is TGTGCCAGCAGCTTAGGAGCGGGGGGAAGGGATACGCAGTATTTT.

The rearrangement joins TRBV29-1 to TRBJ1-4; 7 nucleotides match TRBD1. The CDR3 loop spans 14 amino acids. V shed 6 bases, J shed 7 bases, and the junction held 11 bases outside the gene matches. The germline V gene encodes CDR1 SQVTM and CDR2 ANQGSEA. CDR3 amino acids: CSVGTGDGSEKLFF. In DNA form, the CDR3 reads TGCAGCGTCGGTACAGGGGACGGGAGTGAAAAACTGTTTTTT.

The chain carries TRBV9 and TRBJ2-3; D may be TRBD2 (5 bases). V gave up 5 bases and J gave up 0 bases, with 10 bases separating them. The length of the CDR3 is 14 residues. Germline V CDR1 and CDR2: SGDLS, YYNGEE. The CDR3 sequence: CASRTGISTDTQYF. CDR3 nucleotides: TGTGCCAGCAGAACCGGGATCAGCACAGATACGCAGTATTTT.

This chain's CDR3 is CASTGQGRAEAFF. Here the CDR3 DNA reads TGTGCCAGCACAGGACAGGGGCGAGCTGAAGCTTTCTTT. This chain connects TRBV27 to TRBJ1-1, with 9 bases matching TRBD1. Trimming took 7 bases from V and 6 from J; bases not matched to a gene: 6. Germline V gene data show CDR1 as MNHEY and CDR2 as SMNVEV (reference sequence). The CDR3 is 13 amino acids.

The V and J genes are TRBV5-1 and TRBJ1-1; 10 bases are a match to TRBD1. The germline CDR1 and CDR2 sequences are SGHRS and YFSETQ. The CDR3 has 16 amino acids. V trimming: 2 bases; J trimming: 5 bases; junction bases outside the gene matches: 9. The CDR3 nucleotides read TGCGCCAGCAGCTTCGTTGCCCCGGGACAGGGGACTGAAGCTTTCTTT. It codes for CASSFVAPGQGTEAFF.

Concerning this clone: At one end, the junction sequence differs from germline, possibly due to a read error. The sample holds other DNA sequences that translate to the same CDR3. V gene TRBV7-9 combines with J gene TRBJ2-7, with 7 bases identical to TRBD1. The CDR3 sequence is 12 residues long. The germline CDR1 and CDR2 sequences are SEHNR and FQNEAQ (reference sequence). The CDR3 is CSSSLTGYEQYF. DNA for the CDR3: TGTTCCAGCAGCTTGACAGGGTACGAGCAGTACTTC.

The rearrangement joins TRBV7-9 to TRBJ2-7, with 7 bases identical to TRBD1. J was trimmed by 3 bases and V by 1 base; bases with no gene match: 9. This CDR3 has 16 residues. CDR1 and CDR2 (germline): SEHNR, FQNEAQ (reference sequence). The CDR3: CASSLVATGWVYEQYF. As DNA, the CDR3 is TGTGCCAGCAGCTTAGTTGCGACAGGGTGGGTCTACGAGCAGTACTTC. Using reference TRBV7-9 and TRBJ2-7 for the parts outside the CDR3, the full variable domain is DTGVSQNPRHKITKRGQNVTFRCDPISEHNRLYWYRQTLGQGPEFLTYFQNEAQLEKSRLLSDRFSAERPKGSFSTLEIQRTEQGDSAMYLCASSLVATGWVYEQYFGPGTRLTVT.

This clone has a handful of counts. The V gene is TRBV19, the J gene TRBJ2-3; D might be TRBD2 (6 bases). Per germline, CDR1 LNHDA and CDR2 SQIVND (reference sequence). V was trimmed by 9 bases and J by 2 bases, leaving 18 bases between them. This CDR3 has 15 residues. CDR3 coding DNA: TGTGCCAGCTCCCCGGCGGGACCAGTCACAGATACGCAGTATTTT. Its protein product is CASSPAGPVTDTQYF.

This chain connects TRBV10-3 to TRBJ2-1; D remains unclear. Germline V gene sequence: CDR1 ENHRY, CDR2 SYGVKD. V lost 8 bases and J lost 1, with 12 bases in between. The CDR3 contains 14 residues. The CDR3 bases are TGTGCCATCGAGGCAGACCTATCCTACAATGAGCAGTTCTTC. Amino acid sequence: CAIEADLSYNEQFF.

This clone has a handful of counts. V is TRBV4-1 and J is TRBJ1-2; D remains unclear. This CDR3 is 15 amino acids long. Between the trimmed V and J ends, which lost 0 bases and 4 bases, there was a span of 12 bases. Germline-derived CDR1 and CDR2 are MGHRA and YSYEKL. CDR3: CASSQEDSNFYGYTF. CDR3 DNA sequence: TGCGCCAGCAGCCAAGAGGACTCAAACTTCTATGGCTACACCTTC.

This clone showed up just a few times. This sequence joins TRBV7-9 and TRBJ1-4, with 8 bases lining up with TRBD1. The junction had 5 bases not matched to a gene; V was cut back by 5 bases and J by 6 bases. Germline V gives CDR1 SEHNR, CDR2 FQNEAQ (reference sequence). CDR3 length: 14 amino acids. The CDR3 region is CASSPGQGYEKLFF. The DNA of the CDR3 is TGTGCCAGCAGCCCCGGACAGGGATATGAAAAACTGTTTTTT. Combining the CDR3 with reference TRBV7-9 and TRBJ1-4 gives the whole variable domain DTGVSQNPRHKITKRGQNVTFRCDPISEHNRLYWYRQTLGQGPEFLTYFQNEAQLEKSRLLSDRFSAERPKGSFSTLEIQRTEQGDSAMYLCASSPGQGYEKLFFGSGTQLSVL.

The V call is TRBV19, the J call TRBJ1-3; TRBD1 aligns across 7 bases. The V and J ends lost 9 bases and 1 base, in that order; junction bases with no gene match: 6. The CDR3 loop spans 14 amino acids. Germline CDR1 reads LNHDA; CDR2 reads SQIVND (reference sequence). The CDR3 DNA follows: TGTGCCAGCCAACAGGGGCCTTCTGGAAACACCATATATTTT. Its translation is CASQQGPSGNTIYF.

The V call is TRBV13, the J call TRBJ2-5, with D uncertain. CDR1 and CDR2 (germline): PRHDT, FYEKMQ (reference sequence). This CDR3 contains 13 residues. The V end was cut by 0 bases, the J end by 3 bases, with 5 bases between. Here the CDR3 DNA reads TGTGCCAGCAGCTTAGGGAGTGAAGAGACCCAGTACTTC. Protein product: CASSLGSEETQYF.